The present entry profiles one T cell receptor beta chain with its context. Its specificity is unknown. This record belongs to a study of T cell responses to AZD1222 COVID-19 vaccine. Study-wide background: Second-dose timings of about 4 or about 12 weeks were pooled.

The assay was immunoSEQ multiplex PCR, and TCRdb's table has in-frame clones only and misses some. The sample records about 170,000 clones, roughly nine tenths being singletons. Points from the study as a whole: Sampling that yielded the repertoires occurred only after the peak T cell response. The reported proportion of spike-specific TCRs targeting unmutated variant regions was nearly half.

This TCR was sampled from an adult in good health. The source material was peripheral blood, sampled on day 0 of AZD1222 vaccination.

Here the CDR3 DNA reads TGTGCCAGCAGTTACTCTTTACCGGACAGGGCGGGGGAGCAGTACTTC. This gives the protein CASSYSLPDRAGEQYF. V and J are TRBV6-6 and TRBJ2-7; TRBD1 matches 8 bases. There are 16 residues in the CDR3. CDR1 is MNHNY and CDR2 is SVGAGI in the germline V gene (reference sequence). Unmatched junction bases numbered 11, after V lost 0 bases and J lost 7 bases.